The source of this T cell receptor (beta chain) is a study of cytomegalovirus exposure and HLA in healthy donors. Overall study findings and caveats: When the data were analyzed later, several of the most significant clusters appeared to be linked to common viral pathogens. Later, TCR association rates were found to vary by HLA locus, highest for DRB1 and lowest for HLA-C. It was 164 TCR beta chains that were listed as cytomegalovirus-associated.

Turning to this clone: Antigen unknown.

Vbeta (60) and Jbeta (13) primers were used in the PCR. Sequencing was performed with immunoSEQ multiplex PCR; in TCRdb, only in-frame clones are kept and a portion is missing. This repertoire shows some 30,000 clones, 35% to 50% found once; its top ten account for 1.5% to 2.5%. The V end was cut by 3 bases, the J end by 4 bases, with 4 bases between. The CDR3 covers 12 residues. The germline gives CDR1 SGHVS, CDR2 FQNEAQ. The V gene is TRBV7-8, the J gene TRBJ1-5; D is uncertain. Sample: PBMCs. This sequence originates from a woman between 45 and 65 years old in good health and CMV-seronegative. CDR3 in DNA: TGTGCCAGCAGCTTCTTAAATCAGCCCCAGCATTTT. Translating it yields CASSFLNQPQHF.